This TCR beta chain was sequenced in a study of T cell responses to AZD1222 COVID-19 vaccine. Method: immunoSEQ multiplex PCR; TCRdb's copy keeps in-frame clones and lacks some. The data hold about 190,000 clones, with about 94% observed a single time. The CDR3 sequence is 11 residues long. V lost 4 bases, J lost 6 bases, and 7 bases lay in between. Germline V gene lookup returns CDR1 SGHTA and CDR2 FQGNSA. This clone was counted a single time. Its antigen is currently unknown. Study-level results: Repertoire sampling happened only post peak T cell response. Spike-specific TCR depth and breadth grew after two AZD1222 doses.

The sequences come from peripheral blood, collected on day 0 of AZD1222 vaccination. This TCR derives from an adult in good health. V gene TRBV7-2 combines with J gene TRBJ2-7; D is undetermined. CDR3 nucleotide sequence: TGTGCCAGCAGCTACATGGCCGAGCAGTACTTC. Protein: CASSYMAEQYF.